A selection of T cell receptor beta chains follows, all from one sample in a study of shared clonotypes between healthy human individuals. Method: immunoSEQ multiplex PCR; TCRdb's copy keeps in-frame clones and lacks some. In the table there are about 2.4 million clones, under 95% of which are singletons. The sequenced material came from naive CD4+ T cells from PBMCs. These receptors were obtained from a young man in good health. Some clones in this sample may be carry-over from other donors' samples. Each CDR3 is given with its conserved first and last residue. The D gene is left open where the match is weak. For some rows the clone size is stated as once, few or many, or as a class when expanded; others skip it.

TRBJ2-5,15,.,TRBV6-1,TRBD1,TGTGCCAGCAGTGAATCGGGACAGGGGAAGAAGACCCAGTACTTC,CASSESGQGKKTQYF
TRBJ2-2,13,.,TRBV7-2,.,TGTGCCAGCACCGTACAGGGTACCGGGGAGCTGTTTTTT,CASTVQGTGELFF
TRBJ2-5,13,.,TRBV5-6,TRBD2,TGTGCCAGCAGCCTTGGGAGGGCTGAGACCCAGTACTTC,CASSLGRAETQYF
TRBJ2-1,15,.,TRBV4-2,.,TGTGCCAGCAACAGCCTAATTATGGGGTACAATGAGCAGTTCTTC,CASNSLIMGYNEQFF
TRBJ1-1,14,.,TRBV5-4,.,TGCGCCAGCAGCCAAGTCTCCCGGGTGACTGAAGCTTTCTTT,CASSQVSRVTEAFF
TRBJ2-7,13,.,TRBV7-9,TRBD1,TGTGCCAGCAGCTACACAGGGGGAGCCGAGCAGTACTTC,CASSYTGGAEQYF
TRBJ2-7,12,.,TRBV4-1,.,TGCGCCAGCAGCCTCCCGGAGGGCGAGCAGTACTTC,CASSLPEGEQYF
TRBJ2-2,14,.,TRBV4-3,TRBD2,TGCGCCAGTCAGGCTAGCGGGAGTAACGGGGAGCTGTTTTTT,CASQASGSNGELFF
TRBJ2-7,14,.,TRBV15,.,TGTGCCACCAGCAGAGACCCACAGGGACACGAGCAGTACTTC,CATSRDPQGHEQYF
TRBJ1-4,13,few,TRBV28,TRBD1,TGTGCCAGCAACAGGGGGAAGGATGAAAAACTGTTTTTT,CASNRGKDEKLFF
TRBJ1-6,17,.,TRBV4-1,.,TGCGCCAGCAGCCAATCGCCTGGGCGGGGGCTCGATTCACCCCTCCACTTT,CASSQSPGRGLDSPLHF
TRBJ2-2,13,.,TRBV11-2,.,TGTGCCAGCAGCTGGCAGAACACCGGGGAGCTGTTTTTT,CASSWQNTGELFF
TRBJ1-1,13,.,TRBV7-2,.,TGTGCCAGCAGCTCCAGGGTATTGACTGAAGCTTTCTTT,CASSSRVLTEAFF
TRBJ1-1,13,.,TRBV2,.,TGTGCCAGCAGGTACGAGGGTGGGACTGAAGCTTTCTTT,CASRYEGGTEAFF
TRBJ2-7,14,once,TRBV5-4,TRBD1,TGTGCCAGCAGCCCTGACAGGGGTCCCTACGAGCAGTACTTC,CASSPDRGPYEQYF
TRBJ2-2,16,.,TRBV23-1,.,TGCGCCAGCAGGACTGCACGTTCGCTCCCTACCGGGGAGCTGTTTTTT,CASRTARSLPTGELFF
TRBJ1-5,11,.,TRBV28,.,TGTGCCAGCAAGGGAAATCAGCCCCAGCATTTT,CASKGNQPQHF